The sequence of this TCR beta chain was determined in a study of molecular identifiers for immune sequencing clone quantification (dated by TCRdb to between 2017 and 2018). Describing the broader study: In a replicate experiment, RNA from 20,000 or 100,000 naive CD8 T cells was split into five aliquots, four of which were sequenced. CD8 T cells were used in a methods study to benchmark molecular-identifier clustering-based TCR repertoire sequencing (MIDCIRS) and TCR RNA copy counting. Study-level results and caveats: Identical TCR molecules sharing a barcode could cause highly expanded clone sizes to be underestimated. When barcode sub-clustering was left out, chimeric consensus sequences inflated TCR diversity, with chimeras reaching as high as 47%. Modeling indicated about 3 TCR RNA copies recovered per cell, compared with around 11 by digital PCR, which implies a capture efficiency of 25% to 35%. The naive libraries included spiked-in Jurkat TCR RNA (about ten copies' worth), and this RNA is not part of the donor repertoire. Even against a background of about a million naive CD8 T cells, spiked-in Jurkat TCR RNA amounting to a single cell's worth was reported to be detectable. Clones above 20 RNA copies held over 99% of molecules in CMV-specific effector cells but under 1% in naive cells.

To note about this clonotype: Its recognized antigen is unknown. Nothing much larger sits one base from this clone, and base qualities are not available.

Libraries were prepared through PCR. Sequencing instrument: Illumina HiSeq 4000. Bulk TCR libraries were prepared as previously described, using TCR primers listed in Table S5. Purification of total RNA was performed with the Qiagen AllPrep DNA/RNA kit. Before analysis, reads from multiple sequencing runs of the same library were pooled. Per the authors' processing: Reads were retained only if an exact TCR constant sequence was present, and the retained reads were trimmed to 150 nt and grouped according to their 12-nt molecular barcodes. Within each barcode group, reads were sub-clustered at a 15% Levenshtein threshold, and quality-weighted consensus sequences were built per RNA molecule. Non-functional sequences were removed, as were lower-count sequences one edit away from another. Barcode sub-clusters with fewer than 20% of the maximum read count were removed, based on fitting two negative binomial distributions. TCRdb reran the public reads through fastp at Q25 and MiXCR, keeping productive beta chains. Each record represents a unique CDR3 protein, reported with the most common genes and DNA among its rows. In this record, the V and J calls reflect TCRdb's handling and not the investigators' own analysis. The sample has roughly 320,000 distinct CDR3 sequences on record, roughly a fifth of them singletons. The ten biggest clones cover 0.75% to 0.85% of the sample.

The CDR3 covers 16 residues, taking in both the cysteine and the phenylalanine. The only DNA kept is the CDR3, 48 bases in frame from the first base. Trimmed from V: 4 bases; trimmed from J: 4 bases; junction bases lacking a gene match: 8. Reading the germline V gene (reference sequence) gives CDR1 PRHDT and CDR2 FYEKMQ. Naive CD8 T cell libraries were made from approximately 20,000 to 1,000,000 sorted cells using 10%, 30% or 50% of purified RNA. Naive CD8 T cells, defined as CD8+CD4-CCR7+CD45RA+, were FACS-sorted into RLT Plus buffer on a BD FACSAria II. Ten to eleven TCR copies' worth of Jurkat RNA were spiked into roughly 17,000-1,100,000 naive CD8 T cell samples to test detection sensitivity. Enrichment of CD8 T cells was done with RosetteSep CD8+ T Cell Enrichment Cocktail plus Ficoll-Paque, and ACK red cell lysis came afterward.

Source material: naive CD8+ T cells from blood, with Jurkat cell RNA spiked in. Interpreted using the paper, the cell subset or site label stands for: FACS-sorted CD8+CD4-CCR7+CD45RA+ naive T cells. The TCR sequence derives from a human donor in good health. Some libraries in this study had Jurkat cell RNA spiked in. The receptor chain draws on TRBV13 and TRBJ2-3; TRBD2 matches 10 bases in the middle. The nucleotides read TGTGCCAGCAGCTCGGGGAGCGGGGGGGCAGCAGATACGCAGTATTTT. Its translation reads: CASSSGSGGAADTQYF.